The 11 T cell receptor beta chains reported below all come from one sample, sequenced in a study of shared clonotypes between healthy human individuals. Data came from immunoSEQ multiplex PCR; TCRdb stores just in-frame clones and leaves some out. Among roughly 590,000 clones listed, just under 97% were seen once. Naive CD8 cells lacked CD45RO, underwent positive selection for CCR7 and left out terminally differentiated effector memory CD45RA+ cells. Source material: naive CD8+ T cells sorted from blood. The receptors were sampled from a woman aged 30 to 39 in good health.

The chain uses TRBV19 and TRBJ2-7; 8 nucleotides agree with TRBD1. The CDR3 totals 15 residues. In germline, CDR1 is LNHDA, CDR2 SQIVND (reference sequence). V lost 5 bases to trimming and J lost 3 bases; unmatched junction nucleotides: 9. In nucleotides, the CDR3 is TGTGCCAGTAGTCCAGGACAGGGAAGATACTACGAGCAGTACTTC. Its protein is CASSPGQGRYYEQYF.

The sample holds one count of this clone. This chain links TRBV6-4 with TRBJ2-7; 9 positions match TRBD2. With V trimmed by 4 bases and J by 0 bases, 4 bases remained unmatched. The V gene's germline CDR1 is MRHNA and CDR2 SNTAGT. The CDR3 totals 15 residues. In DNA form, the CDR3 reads TGTGCCAGCAGTGTTAGCGGGAGAGGCTCCTACGAGCAGTACTTC. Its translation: CASSVSGRGSYEQYF.

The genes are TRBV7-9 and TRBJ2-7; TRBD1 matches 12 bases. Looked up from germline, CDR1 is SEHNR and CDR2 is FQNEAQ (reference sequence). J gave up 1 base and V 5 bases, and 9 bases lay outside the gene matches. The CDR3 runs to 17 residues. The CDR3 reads CASSASGQGAFSYEQYF. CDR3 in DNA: TGTGCCAGCAGCGCCTCGGGACAGGGGGCATTTTCCTACGAGCAGTACTTC.

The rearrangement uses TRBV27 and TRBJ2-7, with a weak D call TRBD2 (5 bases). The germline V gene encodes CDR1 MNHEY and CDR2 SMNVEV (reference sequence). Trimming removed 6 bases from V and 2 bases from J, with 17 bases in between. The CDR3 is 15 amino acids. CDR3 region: CASRSVSTGTYEQYF. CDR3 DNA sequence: TGTGCCAGCAGAAGTGTCTCGACGGGAACCTACGAGCAGTACTTC.

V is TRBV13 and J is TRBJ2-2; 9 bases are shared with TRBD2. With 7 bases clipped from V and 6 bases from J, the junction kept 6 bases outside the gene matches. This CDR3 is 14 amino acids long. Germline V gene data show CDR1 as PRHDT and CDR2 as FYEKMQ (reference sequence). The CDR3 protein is CASTSGRRAGELFF. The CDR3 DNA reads TGTGCCAGCACCAGCGGGAGGCGGGCCGGGGAGCTGTTTTTT.

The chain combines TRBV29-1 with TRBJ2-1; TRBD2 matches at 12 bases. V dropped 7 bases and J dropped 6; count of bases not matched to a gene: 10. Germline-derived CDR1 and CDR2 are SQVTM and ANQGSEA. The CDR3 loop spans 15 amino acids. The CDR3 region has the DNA TGCAGCGGTCAAACACTAGCGGGAGGACTCAATGAGCAGTTCTTC. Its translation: CSGQTLAGGLNEQFF.

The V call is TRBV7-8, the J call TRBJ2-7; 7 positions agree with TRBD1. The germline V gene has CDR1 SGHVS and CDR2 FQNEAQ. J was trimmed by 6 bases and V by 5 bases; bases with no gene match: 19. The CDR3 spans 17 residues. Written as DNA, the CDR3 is TGTGCCAGCAGCCGCCCCGGCTGGACAGGCGCCGCCGGCGAGCAGTACTTC. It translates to CASSRPGWTGAAGEQYF.

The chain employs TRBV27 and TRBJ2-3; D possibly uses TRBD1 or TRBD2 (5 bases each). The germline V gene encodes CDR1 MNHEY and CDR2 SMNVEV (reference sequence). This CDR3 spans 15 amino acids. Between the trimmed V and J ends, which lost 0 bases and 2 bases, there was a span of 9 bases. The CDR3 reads CASSLSAGATDTQYF. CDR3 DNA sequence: TGTGCCAGCAGTTTATCTGCCGGGGCCACAGATACGCAGTATTTT.

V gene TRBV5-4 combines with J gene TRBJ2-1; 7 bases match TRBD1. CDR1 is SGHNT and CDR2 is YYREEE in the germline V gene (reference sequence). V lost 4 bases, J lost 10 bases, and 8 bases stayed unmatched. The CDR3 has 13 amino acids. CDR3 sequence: CASSVNRGGEQFF. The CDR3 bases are TGTGCCAGCAGCGTGAACAGGGGCGGCGAGCAGTTCTTC.

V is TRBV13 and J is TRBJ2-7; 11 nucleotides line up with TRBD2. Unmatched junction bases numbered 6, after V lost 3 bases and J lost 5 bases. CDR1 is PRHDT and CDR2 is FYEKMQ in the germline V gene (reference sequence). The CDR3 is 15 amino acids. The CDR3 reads CASSFVTSGRHEQYF. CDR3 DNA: TGTGCCAGCAGCTTTGTTACTAGCGGGAGACACGAGCAGTACTTC.

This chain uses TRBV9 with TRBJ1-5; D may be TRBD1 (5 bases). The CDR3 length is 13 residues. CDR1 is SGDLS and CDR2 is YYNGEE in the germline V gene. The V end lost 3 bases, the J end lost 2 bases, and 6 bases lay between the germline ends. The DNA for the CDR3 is TGTGCCAGCAGCGAAGGGGGCAATCAGCCCCAGCATTTT. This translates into CASSEGGNQPQHF.